Each of the 2 T cell receptor beta chains below was sequenced from the same sample in a study of naive and memory T cell subsets. Both TRBC1 and TRBC2 were covered by a beta constant-region primer of two equimolar oligonucleotides. Via MiXCR, TCRdb re-called the UMI-ligation and nested PCR reads, giving one row per CDR3 protein. Here the sample spans 75,000 to 85,000 distinct CDR3 sequences, around 13% being singletons. The sequenced sample consisted of central memory CD4+ T cells from blood. These TCRs come from a human donor in good health.

This clonotype was recorded many times. The gene calls are TRBV24-1 and TRBJ2-2; 8 nucleotides agree with TRBD2. V lost 3 bases, J lost 3 bases, and 2 bases stayed unmatched. Per the germline V gene, CDR1 is KGHDR and CDR2 is SFDVKD. The CDR3 runs to 15 residues. The CDR3 DNA follows: TGTGCCACCAGTGATCCGGGAGGGTACACCGGGGAGCTGTTTTTT. Translating gives CATSDPGGYTGELFF.

The chain employs TRBV10-1 and TRBJ1-2; D not certain. The CDR3 is made up of 12 amino acids. V lost 6 bases and J 3 bases, leaving 8 bases between the germline ends. Germline-derived CDR1 and CDR2 are WNHNN and SYGVQD (reference sequence). DNA of the CDR3: TGCGCCAGCAGCCGGGTACACTATGGCTACACCTTC. Its protein is CASSRVHYGYTF.